This entry concerns a single TCR beta chain. Its antigen remains unknown. The sample comes from a study of CD8 T cells in ankylosing spondylitis. Study results and limitations: There was reportedly significant enrichment of clones that were disease-linked in matched ankylosing spondylitis synovial fluid. A motif of eight or nine highly homologous TCR beta variants was seen as apparently characteristic of ankylosing spondylitis blood.

The CDR3 has 13 residues. Between the trimmed V and J ends, which lost 6 bases and 0 bases, there was a span of 8 bases. From germline, CDR1 is WNHNN and CDR2 SYGVQD (reference sequence). Using quantitative 5'-RACE with molecular barcodes, the authors made TCR beta libraries. A single record per CDR3 protein comes from TCRdb applying MiXCR to the 5' RACE reads. The data contain approximately 400,000 distinct CDR3 sequences, approximately 17% of them singletons. Sample: blood, either unsorted or a sorted T cell fraction (not recorded which). This clonotype originated in a male donor with ankylosing spondylitis. V is TRBV10-1 and J is TRBJ1-1; TRBD1 is a possible D gene (5 bases). The CDR3 protein is CASRDNMNTEAFF. The CDR3 DNA reads as TGCGCCAGCAGGGACAACATGAACACTGAAGCTTTCTTT.